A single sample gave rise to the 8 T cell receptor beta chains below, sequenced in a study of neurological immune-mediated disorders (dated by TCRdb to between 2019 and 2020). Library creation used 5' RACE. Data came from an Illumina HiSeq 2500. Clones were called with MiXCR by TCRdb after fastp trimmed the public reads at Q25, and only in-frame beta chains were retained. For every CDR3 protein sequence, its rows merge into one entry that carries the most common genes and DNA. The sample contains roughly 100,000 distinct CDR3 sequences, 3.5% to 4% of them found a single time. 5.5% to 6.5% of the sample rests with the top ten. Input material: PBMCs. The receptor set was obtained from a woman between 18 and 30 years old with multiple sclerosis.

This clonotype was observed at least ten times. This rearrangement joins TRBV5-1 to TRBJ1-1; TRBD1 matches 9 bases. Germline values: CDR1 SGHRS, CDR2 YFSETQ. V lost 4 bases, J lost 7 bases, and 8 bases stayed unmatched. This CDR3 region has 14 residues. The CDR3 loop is CASSPGTGLVEAFF. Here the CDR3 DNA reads TGCGCCAGCAGCCCCGGGACAGGGTTGGTTGAAGCTTTCTTT.

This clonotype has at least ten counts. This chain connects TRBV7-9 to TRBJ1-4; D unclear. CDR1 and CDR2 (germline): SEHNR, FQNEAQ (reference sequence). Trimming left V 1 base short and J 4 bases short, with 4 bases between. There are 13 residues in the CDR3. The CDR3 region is CASSLEVNEKLFF. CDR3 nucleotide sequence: TGTGCCAGCAGCTTAGAAGTTAATGAAAAACTGTTTTTT.

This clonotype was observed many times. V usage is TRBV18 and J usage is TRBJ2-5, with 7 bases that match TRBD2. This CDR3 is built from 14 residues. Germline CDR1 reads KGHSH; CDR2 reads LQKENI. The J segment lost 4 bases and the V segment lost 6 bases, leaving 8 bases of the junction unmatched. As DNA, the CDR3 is TGTGCCAGCTCTCGCCGGGAGGAAGGAGAGACCCAGTACTTC. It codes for CASSRREEGETQYF.

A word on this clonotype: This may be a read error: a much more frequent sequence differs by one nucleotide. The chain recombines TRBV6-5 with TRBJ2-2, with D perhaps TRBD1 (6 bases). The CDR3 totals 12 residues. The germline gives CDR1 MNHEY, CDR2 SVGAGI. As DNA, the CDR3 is TGTGACAGCAGAACAGGGACCGGGGAGCTGTTTTTT. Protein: CDSRTGTGELFF.

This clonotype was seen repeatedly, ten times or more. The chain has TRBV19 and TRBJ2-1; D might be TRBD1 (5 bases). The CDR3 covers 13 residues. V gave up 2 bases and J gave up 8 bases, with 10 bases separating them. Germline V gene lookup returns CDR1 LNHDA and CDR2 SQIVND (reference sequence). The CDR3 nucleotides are TGTGCCAGTAGTATAACGCCGACAGATGAGCAGTTCTTC. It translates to CASSITPTDEQFF.

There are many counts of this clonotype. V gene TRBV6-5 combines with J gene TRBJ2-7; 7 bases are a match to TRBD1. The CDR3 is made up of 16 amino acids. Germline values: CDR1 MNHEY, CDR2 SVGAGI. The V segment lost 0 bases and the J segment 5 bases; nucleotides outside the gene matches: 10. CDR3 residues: CASSYSGRGSSDEQYF. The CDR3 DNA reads TGTGCCAGCAGTTACTCCGGCAGGGGGAGTTCGGACGAGCAGTACTTC.

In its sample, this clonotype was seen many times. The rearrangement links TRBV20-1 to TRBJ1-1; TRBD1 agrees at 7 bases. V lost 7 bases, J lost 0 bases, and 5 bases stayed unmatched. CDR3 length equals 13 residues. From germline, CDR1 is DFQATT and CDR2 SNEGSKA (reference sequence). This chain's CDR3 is CSGRGQMNTEAFF. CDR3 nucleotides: TGCAGTGGAAGGGGACAGATGAACACTGAAGCTTTCTTT.

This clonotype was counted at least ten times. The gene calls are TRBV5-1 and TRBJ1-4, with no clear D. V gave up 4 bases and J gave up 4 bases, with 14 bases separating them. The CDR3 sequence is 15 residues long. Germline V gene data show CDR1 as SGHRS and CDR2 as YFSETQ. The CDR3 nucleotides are TGCGCCAGCAGCCCACCCGGGTCTGGTAATGAAAAACTGTTTTTT. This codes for CASSPPGSGNEKLFF. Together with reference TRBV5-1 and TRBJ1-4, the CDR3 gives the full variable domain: KAGVTQTPRYLIKTRGQQVTLSCSPISGHRSVSWYQQTPGQGLQFLFEYFSETQRNKGNFPGRFSGRQFSNSRSEMNVSTLELGDSALYLCASSPPGSGNEKLFFGSGTQLSVL.